The clone carrying this TCR beta chain was counted between two and nine times. What it binds is unknown. What was sequenced were expressed TCRB transcripts, since all of the isolated RNA had been reverse transcribed. Sequencing used immunoSEQ multiplex PCR; TCRdb keeps in-frame clones, though not all of them. The repertoire has a few hundred thousand clones, under 13% of them found once; the top ten carry approximately 1.3%. This entry comes from a study of beta chain features in type 1 diabetes. The germline gives CDR1 SGHDT, CDR2 YYEEEE. After removal of 4 bases from V and 6 bases from J, the junction contained 9 bases not matched to a gene. CDR3 length equals 14 residues. Study-wide results and limits: In these data, an HLA type influence on TCRB rearrangement remained unresolved. Over-representation of high TCR-expressing cells was a possible consequence of cDNA sequencing.

Sequences were obtained from central memory CD4+ T cells from blood. The receptor was derived from a man younger than 35 in good health. The V and J genes are TRBV5-6 and TRBJ2-7, with 8 bases aligning to TRBD1. The CDR3 bases are TGTGCCAGCAGCAAGGACAGGGTCGTCCGCGAGCAGTACTTC. Its translation: CASSKDRVVREQYF.